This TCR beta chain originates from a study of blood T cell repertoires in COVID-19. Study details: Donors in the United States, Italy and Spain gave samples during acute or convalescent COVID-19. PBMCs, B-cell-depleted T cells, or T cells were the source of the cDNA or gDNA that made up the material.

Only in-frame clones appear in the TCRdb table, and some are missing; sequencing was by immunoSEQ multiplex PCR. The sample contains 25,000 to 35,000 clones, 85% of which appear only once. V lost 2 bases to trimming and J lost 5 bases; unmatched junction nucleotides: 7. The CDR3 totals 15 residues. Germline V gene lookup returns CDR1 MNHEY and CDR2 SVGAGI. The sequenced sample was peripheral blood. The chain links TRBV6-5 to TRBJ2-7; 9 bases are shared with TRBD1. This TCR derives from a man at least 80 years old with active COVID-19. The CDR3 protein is CASSYQGQGWNEQYF. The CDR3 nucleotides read TGTGCCAGCAGTTACCAGGGACAGGGCTGGAACGAGCAGTACTTC.